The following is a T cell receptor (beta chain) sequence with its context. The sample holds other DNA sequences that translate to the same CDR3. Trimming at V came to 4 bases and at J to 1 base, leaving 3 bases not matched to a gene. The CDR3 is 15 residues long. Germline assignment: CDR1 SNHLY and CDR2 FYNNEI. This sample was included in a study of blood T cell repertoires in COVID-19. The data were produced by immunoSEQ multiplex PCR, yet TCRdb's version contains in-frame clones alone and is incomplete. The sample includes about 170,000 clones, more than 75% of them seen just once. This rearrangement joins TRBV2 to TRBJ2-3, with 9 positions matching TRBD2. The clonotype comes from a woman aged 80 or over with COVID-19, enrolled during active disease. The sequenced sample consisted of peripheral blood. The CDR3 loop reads CASSATSGGTDTQYF. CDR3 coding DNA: TGTGCCAGCAGTGCGACTAGCGGAGGCACAGATACGCAGTATTTT.